This TCR beta chain was observed in a study of shared clonotypes between healthy human individuals (dated by TCRdb to 2018 to 2020). At the level of the whole study: A couple of women and a few men aged 18 to 49 years were included in the cohort. Per donor, three plates each were used for CD4 naive and CD4 memory, two for CD8 naive, and one for CD8 memory. To estimate repertoire size and how much clonotype sharing occurs between individuals, the study deeply sequenced the blood TCR repertoires of five healthy adults. Different laboratories and diverse techniques were used to prepare libraries and sequence TCR repertoires, to increase sequencing depth and limit assay-specific biases. Between about 0.85 and 8.9 billion PBMCs per donor were obtained by leukapheresis.

The CDR1 and CDR2 encoded by the germline V gene are SGHAT and FQNNGV. The CDR3 covers 16 residues, taking in both the cysteine and the phenylalanine. Solely the CDR3 DNA is kept, with 48 bases framed from the first base. V and J are trimmed by 4 bases and 3 bases, and the gene matches miss 2 bases of the junction. Healthy HIV-negative adults with no recently reported acute infections or vaccinations were included as donors. Every donor was a Caucasian adult residing in Nashville, Tennessee, USA. CD8 memory samples were composed of magnetically selected CD45RO+ cells combined with CCR7-negative CD45RA+ effector memory (TemRA) cells. Blood was collected by leukapheresis, and PBMCs were isolated by Ficoll-Histopaque density gradient centrifugation and then cryopreserved in liquid nitrogen vapor phase. Purity and quantity of every magnetically sorted T cell population were checked by analytical flow cytometry. Genomic DNA was isolated from each sorted fraction and quantified by UV absorbance on a Nanodrop 2000c.

Worth noting for this clone: What antigen it recognizes has not been identified. No base quality values were provided; no much bigger clone lies one nucleotide off.

Study-wide findings and limitations: Pairwise subsampling indicated that sequencing depth was expected to affect the degree of clonotype sharing among donors. Even with the large sequencing depth, rarefaction of the sorted-subset datasets indicated that sequencing was incomplete. Because the study included a small number of donors, the genetic and exposure-history diversity represented was limited. Across a handful of donors, around 5% of naive CD4, approximately 3.6% of naive CD8, 2.3% of memory CD4, and approximately 0.4% of memory CD8 clonotypes were shared. Only blood was sampled, and tissue TCR repertoires likely differ from those in blood. Clonotypes shared by all four sorted-subset donors showed higher generation probabilities than non-shared clonotypes. Larger estimated clonotype richness was generally found for naive subsets than for memory subsets.

TCR CDR3 regions were amplified from genomic DNA by multiplex PCR using the deep immunoSEQ assay. For each cell subset, the extracted genomic DNA was distributed evenly across all wells of several immunoSEQ 96-well plates, and each plate served as one replicate. For sorted subsets, roughly 200 ng of genomic DNA, equivalent to 30,000 or so T cell genomes, went into each replicate PCR. Purified libraries were quantified with a Qubit 3.0 fluorometer, sized on a Bioanalyzer 2100, and re-quantified with the KAPA Library Quantification kit. Each immunoSEQ 96-well plate was sequenced on its own single-read 150-cycle Illumina NextSeq 550 flow cell. Processing in the source paper ran as follows. Because only junctional sequences without quality scores were contained in the immunoSEQ output, filtering matching that applied to full-length reads could not be performed. Sequences were annotated with PyIR, a Python wrapper for IgBLAST v1.9, using IMGT germline references to assign V/J genes and CDR3. Any read was removed if the V/J assignment was weak (E-value above 1e-6), the CDR3 was missing, or the read contained stop codons, out-of-frame junctions, or ambiguous translated residues. A V3J clonotype was defined by an identical inferred V gene, J gene, and CDR3 amino acid sequence. Percentage overlap between repertoires was computed as shared unique clonotypes divided by the size of the smaller repertoire. Richness of each repertoire was evaluated using RTK rarefaction, the Chao1 estimator, and Recon v2.1 estimates of unobserved clonotypes. For all TCRbeta clonotypes obtained by the gDNA method from several donors, generation probabilities were computed with OLGA. The immuneACCESS repertoire file appears here via TCRdb, limited to in-frame rearrangements. These files lack a portion of the clones; in checked studies, under half of the deficit traces to unresolved V genes, and the cause of the others is not known. For V, J and clone size, that table is used; D and trimming come from the DNA. The sample table contains approximately 640,000 clones; only one count was recorded for 90% of them. 30% to 40% of the sample belongs to the ten largest clones.

This sequence uses TRBV11-2 and TRBJ2-1; 14 central nucleotides agree with TRBD2. Sequencing was performed on memory CD8+ T cells from PBMCs. The sample's cell subset or site label, in plain terms: CD45RO+ cells pooled with CCR7-negative TemRA cells. The receptor comes from a man between 18 and 29 years old in good health. Some clones in this sample may be carry-over from other donors' samples. The CDR3 loop reads CASSSGLAGVYNEQFF. The DNA is TGTGCCAGCAGCTCGGGACTAGCGGGAGTCTACAATGAGCAGTTCTTC.